The 5 T cell receptor beta chains below all came from one sample that was sequenced in a study of beta chain features in type 1 diabetes. Antigens for these TCRs are unknown. Every bit of the isolated RNA underwent reverse transcription, so sequencing read expressed TCRB transcripts. The assay was immunoSEQ multiplex PCR, and TCRdb's table has in-frame clones only and misses some. The sample has 550,000 to 850,000 clones; around an eighth are singletons. Notes on the study in general: Moderate but significant shortening of TCRB CDR3s was recorded in all four CD4+ subsets from Type 1 diabetes patients.

Sequencing was performed on naive CD4+ T cells from blood. The receptor source for this set is a man aged 18 to 29 with type 1 diabetes.

V gene TRBV5-1 combines with J gene TRBJ2-7; the match to TRBD2 covers 10 bases. The J segment lost 0 bases and the V segment lost 0 bases, leaving 9 bases of the junction unmatched. From germline, CDR1 is SGHRS and CDR2 YFSETQ. The CDR3 has 18 amino acids. CDR3 in amino acids: CASSLAASGGPNSYEQYF. The CDR3 coding sequence is TGCGCCAGCAGCTTGGCGGCTAGCGGGGGCCCGAACTCCTACGAGCAGTACTTC.

Only a few counts were recorded for this clone. Other DNA sequences in the sample encode the same CDR3. CDR3 nucleotides: TGTGCCAGCAGCTTCGGAGGGGCGAGGGAGACCCAGTACTTC. Encoded protein: CASSFGGARETQYF. This chain links TRBV7-2 with TRBJ2-5; D possibly corresponds to TRBD2 (6 bases). Germline V CDR1 and CDR2: SGHTA, FQGNSA. CDR3 length: 14 amino acids. The V gene lost 3 bases and the J gene lost 5 bases, with 13 bases spanning the gap.

This chain connects TRBV18 to TRBJ2-1; D could derive from TRBD1 or TRBD2 (6 bases each). This CDR3 has 19 amino acids. V gave up 0 bases and J gave up 0 bases, with 18 bases separating them. Germline V lookup: CDR1 KGHSH, CDR2 LQKENI. CDR3 bases: TGTGCCAGCTCACCACCAGGCGGGCAGGGGAGGTCCTCCTACAATGAGCAGTTCTTC. Protein sequence: CASSPPGGQGRSSYNEQFF.

A few counts support this clone. This chain joins TRBV7-9 and TRBJ1-3, with 7 nucleotides matching TRBD1. The CDR3 is 16 amino acids. The germline CDR1 and CDR2 sequences are SEHNR and FQNEAQ (reference sequence). Trimming took 5 bases from V and 2 from J; bases not matched to a gene: 9. The CDR3 sequence is CASSLTGTDTGNTIYF. The CDR3 region has the DNA TGTGCCAGCAGCCTGACCGGGACAGATACTGGAAACACCATATATTTT.

CDR3 sequence (DNA): TGTGCCAGCAGTGCTCAGGGTTCCTATAATTCACCCCTCCACTTT. Protein sequence: CASSAQGSYNSPLHF. V and J are TRBV25-1 and TRBJ1-6; tentatively, D is TRBD1 (5 bases). Trimming shortened V by 4 bases and J by 1 base, and 8 bases separated the two germline ends. The CDR3 sequence is 15 residues long. Germline V CDR1 and CDR2: MGHDK, SYGVNS. Together with reference TRBV25-1 and TRBJ1-6, the CDR3 gives the full variable domain: EADIYQTPRYLVIGTGKKITLECSQTMGHDKMYWYQQDPGMELHLIHYSYGVNSTEKGDLSSESTVSRIRTEHFPLTLESARPSHTSQYLCASSAQGSYNSPLHFGNGTRLTVT.